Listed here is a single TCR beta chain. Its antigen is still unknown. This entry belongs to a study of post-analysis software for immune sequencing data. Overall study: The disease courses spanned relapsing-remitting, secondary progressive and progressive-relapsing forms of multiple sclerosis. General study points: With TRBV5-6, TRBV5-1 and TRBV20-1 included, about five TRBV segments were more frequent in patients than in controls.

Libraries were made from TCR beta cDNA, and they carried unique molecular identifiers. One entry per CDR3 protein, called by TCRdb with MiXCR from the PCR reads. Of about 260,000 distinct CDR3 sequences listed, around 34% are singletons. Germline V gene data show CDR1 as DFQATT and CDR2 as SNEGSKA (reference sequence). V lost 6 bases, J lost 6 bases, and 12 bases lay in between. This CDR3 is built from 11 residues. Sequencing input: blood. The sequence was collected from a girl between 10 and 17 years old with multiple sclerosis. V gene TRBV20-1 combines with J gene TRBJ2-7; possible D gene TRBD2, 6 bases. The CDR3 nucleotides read TGCAGTGCCTATCTAGCGCGCGAGCAGTACTTC. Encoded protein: CSAYLAREQYF.